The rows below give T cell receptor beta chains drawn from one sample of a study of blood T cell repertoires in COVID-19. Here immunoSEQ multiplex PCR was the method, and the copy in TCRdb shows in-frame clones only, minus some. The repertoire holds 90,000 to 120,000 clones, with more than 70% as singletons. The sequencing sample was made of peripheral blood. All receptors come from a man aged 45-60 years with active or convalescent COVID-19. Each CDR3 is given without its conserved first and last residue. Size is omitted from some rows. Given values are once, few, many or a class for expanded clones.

ASSLDRTGYEQY	NA	TRBV13	TRBJ2-7
ASSLVGDYGYT	NA	TRBV28	TRBJ1-2
ASSQVVGVMADTQY	medium-sized	TRBV4-3	TRBJ2-3
ASSLGAANTEAF	NA	TRBV7-2	TRBJ1-1
ASSSDRGQVDTQY	NA	TRBV5-4	TRBJ2-3
SASPGSGGYEQY	NA	TRBV20-1	TRBJ2-7
AIGQGDFEQY	NA	TRBV10-3	TRBJ2-7
ASSFYTVASDNEQF	NA	TRBV28	TRBJ2-1
ALAPDRVNNSPLH	NA	TRBV2	TRBJ1-6
ASSQDLSNSNQPQH	few	TRBV3-1/TRBV3-2	TRBJ1-5
ASSSGWAETQY	NA	TRBV11-2	TRBJ2-5
ASSSGDFPLH	NA	TRBV28	TRBJ1-6
ATNQGLGTEAF	NA	TRBV19	TRBJ1-1
ASSLGDRVPNQPQH	once	TRBV7-8	TRBJ1-5
SVSRTGSEKLF	NA	TRBV29-1	TRBJ1-4
ASTFKNAGELF	once	TRBV6-6	TRBJ2-2
AWSAGTGSQKLF	NA	TRBV30	TRBJ1-4